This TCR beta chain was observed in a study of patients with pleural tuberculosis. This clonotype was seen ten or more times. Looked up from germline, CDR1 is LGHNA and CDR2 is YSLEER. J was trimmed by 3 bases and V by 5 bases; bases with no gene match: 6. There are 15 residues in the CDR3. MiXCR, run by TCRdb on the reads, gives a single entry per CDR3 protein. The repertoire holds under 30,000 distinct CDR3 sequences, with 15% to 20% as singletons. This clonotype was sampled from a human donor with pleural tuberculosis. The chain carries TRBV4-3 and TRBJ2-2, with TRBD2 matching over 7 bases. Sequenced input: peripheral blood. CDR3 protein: CASSDGLGDTGELFF. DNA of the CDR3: TGCGCCAGCAGCGATGGACTAGGGGACACCGGGGAGCTGTTTTTT.